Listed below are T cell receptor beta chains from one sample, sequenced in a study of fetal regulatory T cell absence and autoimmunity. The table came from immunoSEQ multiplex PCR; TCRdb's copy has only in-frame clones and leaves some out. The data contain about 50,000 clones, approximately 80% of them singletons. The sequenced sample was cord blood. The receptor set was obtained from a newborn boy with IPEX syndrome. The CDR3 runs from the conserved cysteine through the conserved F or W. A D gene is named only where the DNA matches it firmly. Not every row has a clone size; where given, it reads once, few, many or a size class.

CDR3aa: CASSHIPGQGGRSQETQYF; CDR3nt: TGTGCCAGCAGCCATATTCCGGGACAGGGGGGAAGGTCGCAAGAGACCCAGTACTTC; v_gene: TRBV13; j_gene: TRBJ2-5; abundance: .; d_gene: TRBD1
CDR3aa: CASSPGGVGEQFF; CDR3nt: TGTGCCAGCAGTCCAGGCGGGGTCGGTGAGCAGTTCTTC; v_gene: TRBV27; j_gene: TRBJ2-1; abundance: .; d_gene: .
CDR3aa: CASRLSGVSTDTQYF; CDR3nt: TGCGCCAGCAGACTCTCGGGGGTTAGCACAGATACGCAGTATTTT; v_gene: TRBV5-1; j_gene: TRBJ2-3; abundance: .; d_gene: .
CDR3aa: CASSEGTEAFF; CDR3nt: TGTGCCAGCAGTGAGGGCACTGAAGCTTTCTTT; v_gene: TRBV25-1; j_gene: TRBJ1-1; abundance: .; d_gene: .
CDR3aa: CASTRQDKSTDTQYF; CDR3nt: TGCGCCAGCACTAGACAGGACAAAAGCACAGATACGCAGTATTTT; v_gene: TRBV4-1; j_gene: TRBJ2-3; abundance: .; d_gene: .
CDR3aa: CASSFPGGGSYNEQFF; CDR3nt: TGTGCCAGCAGCTTCCCGGGGGGAGGAAGCTACAATGAGCAGTTCTTC; v_gene: TRBV5-6; j_gene: TRBJ2-1; abundance: .; d_gene: TRBD2
CDR3aa: CASSPTGDPYLYGYTF; CDR3nt: TGTGCCAGCAGCCCCACAGGGGACCCATATTTGTATGGCTACACCTTC; v_gene: TRBV27; j_gene: TRBJ1-2; abundance: .; d_gene: TRBD1
CDR3aa: CASSSRARGAPLDTQYF; CDR3nt: TGTGCCAGCAGCAGCCGCGCTCGGGGAGCGCCCCTCGATACGCAGTATTTT; v_gene: TRBV7-6; j_gene: TRBJ2-3; abundance: .; d_gene: .
CDR3aa: CASRPTAGSYEQYF; CDR3nt: TGTGCCAGCAGGCCGACAGCCGGATCCTACGAGCAGTACTTC; v_gene: TRBV5-4; j_gene: TRBJ2-7; abundance: .; d_gene: .
CDR3aa: CASSQAGTSGRNEQFF; CDR3nt: TGCGCCAGCAGCCAGGCCGGGACTAGCGGGAGAAATGAGCAGTTCTTC; v_gene: TRBV4-1; j_gene: TRBJ2-1; abundance: .; d_gene: TRBD2
CDR3aa: CASSFGQPTGELFF; CDR3nt: TGTGCCAGCAGCTTCGGGCAGCCGACCGGGGAGCTGTTTTTT; v_gene: TRBV5-6; j_gene: TRBJ2-2; abundance: .; d_gene: .
CDR3aa: CASSPSPLMKETQYF; CDR3nt: TGTGCCAGCAGCCCCTCACCGTTAATGAAAGAGACCCAGTACTTC; v_gene: TRBV11-2; j_gene: TRBJ2-5; abundance: .; d_gene: .
CDR3aa: CASIHSPMNTEAFF; CDR3nt: TGCGCCAGCATACACAGTCCCATGAACACTGAAGCTTTCTTT; v_gene: TRBV5-1; j_gene: TRBJ1-1; abundance: .; d_gene: .
CDR3aa: CASTRGSWIYEQYF; CDR3nt: TGTGCCAGCACTAGGGGGAGTTGGATTTACGAGCAGTACTTC; v_gene: TRBV2; j_gene: TRBJ2-7; abundance: few; d_gene: .
CDR3aa: CASSRTGGALYNEQFF; CDR3nt: TGTGCCAGCAGCAGGACAGGGGGCGCACTCTACAATGAGCAGTTCTTC; v_gene: TRBV5-8; j_gene: TRBJ2-1; abundance: .; d_gene: TRBD1
CDR3aa: CASSRGRDTDTQYF; CDR3nt: TGTGCCAGCAGCCGTGGACGGGACACAGATACGCAGTATTTT; v_gene: TRBV9; j_gene: TRBJ2-3; abundance: .; d_gene: .